The 17 T cell receptor beta chains listed next were all sequenced from one sample in a study of blood T cells in healthy people across ages. Primers used in a second PCR of roughly 6 to 12 cycles were a sample-barcoded 5' primer and a J-beta primer mix. Via MiXCR, TCRdb re-called the 5' RACE reads, giving one row per CDR3 protein. The data hold roughly 860,000 distinct CDR3 sequences, with 55% to 65% observed a single time. Sequenced: blood. Source of these receptors: a man aged 25-40 years in good health.

This chain links TRBV6-2 or TRBV6-3 with TRBJ2-1; TRBD2 is a possible D gene (5 bases). CDR1 is MNHEY, CDR2 SVGEGT, per germline. V lost 0 bases and J 7 bases, leaving 10 bases between the germline ends. The CDR3 loop spans 14 amino acids. This chain's CDR3 is CASSYSRGKNEQFF. The CDR3 nucleotides read TGTGCCAGCAGTTACTCGAGAGGGAAGAATGAGCAGTTCTTC.

This chain connects TRBV6-2 or TRBV6-3 to TRBJ2-3, with TRBD2 matching over 10 bases. The trim removed 6 bases at V and 2 bases at J, leaving 17 bases unmatched. This CDR3 is built from 19 residues. Germline CDR1 reads MNHEY; CDR2 reads SVGEGT. Written as DNA, the CDR3 is TGTGCCAGCAGGGCCCCCGGGCCTAGCGGGGGCTTCGTCACAGATACGCAGTATTTT. The encoded protein is CASRAPGPSGGFVTDTQYF.

In its sample, this clonotype was seen once. The CDR3 loop is CSAEGGAAYNEQFF. The CDR3 bases are TGCAGTGCAGAGGGGGGGGCTGCCTACAATGAGCAGTTCTTC. The gene calls are TRBV20-1 and TRBJ2-1; D perhaps matches TRBD2 (7 bases). The CDR3 totals 14 residues. The germline gives CDR1 DFQATT, CDR2 SNEGSKA (reference sequence). V lost 6 bases, J lost 2 bases, and 14 bases lay in between.

The chain is built from TRBV20-1 and TRBJ1-2; D may be TRBD1 (6 bases). Germline V lookup: CDR1 DFQATT, CDR2 SNEGSKA (reference sequence). The CDR3 extends over 14 amino acids. V lost 4 bases to trimming and J lost 2 bases, with 14 bases between them. CDR3 bases: TGCAGTGCTATTCCTCCGGGGACAAACTATGGCTACACCTTC. Its protein product is CSAIPPGTNYGYTF.

This sequence joins TRBV9 and TRBJ2-4; 7 positions agree with TRBD2. The closer fit of TRBJ2-7 to the DNA end suggests the J call may be wrong. CDR1 SGDLS and CDR2 YYNGEE come from the germline V gene. The CDR3 contains 16 residues. CDR3 bases: TGTGCCAGCAGCGTAGGAATTGAGGGAGGGGATTACGAGCAGTACTTC. Translating it yields CASSVGIEGGDYEQYF.

The chain uses TRBV13 and TRBJ2-3; D is ambiguous. The V gene's germline CDR1 is PRHDT and CDR2 FYEKMQ (reference sequence). The ends were cut back, 7 bases at V and 5 bases at J, with 7 bases in the middle. The CDR3 consists of 11 residues. The CDR3 loop reads CASTLGDTQYF. CDR3 sequence (DNA): TGTGCCAGCACTCTGGGAGATACGCAGTATTTT. The variable domain in full, with the rest retrieved from reference TRBV13 and TRBJ2-3, is AAGVIQSPRHLIKEKRETATLKCYPIPRHDTVYWYQQGPGQDPQFLISFYEKMQSDKGSIPDRFSAQQFSDYHSELNMSSLELGDSALYFCASTLGDTQYFGPGTRLTVL.

The rearrangement links TRBV29-1 to TRBJ2-3; 7 bases match TRBD2. Germline trimming cut 2 bases from V and 0 bases from J; bases unmatched to any gene: 11. CDR3 length: 17 residues. Germline assignment: CDR1 SQVTM and CDR2 ANQGSEA. CDR3 nucleotide sequence: TGCAGCGTTGAAAGTAGGACGGGGGGACCTAGCACAGATACGCAGTATTTT. Its translation is CSVESRTGGPSTDTQYF.

This clonotype was counted a few times. This chain uses TRBV4-2 with TRBJ2-3; a possible D gene is TRBD2 (6 bases). The CDR3 runs to 15 residues. The germline V gene has CDR1 LGHNA and CDR2 YNFKEQ. V was clipped by 0 bases and J by 6 bases, with 13 bases between them. The CDR3 loop reads CASSQEEGRSDTQYF. CDR3 sequence (DNA): TGTGCCAGCAGCCAAGAGGAGGGTAGATCTGATACGCAGTATTTT.

This clonotype was picked up a small number of times. The chain links TRBV15 to TRBJ2-7; D gene ambiguous. V was shortened by 5 bases and J by 2 bases, with 10 bases between the two germline ends. Germline loops: CDR1 LNHNV, CDR2 YYDKDF (reference sequence). The CDR3 contains 13 residues. The CDR3 coding sequence is TGTGCCACCAGCGTCAGTGTGACCTACGAGCAGTACTTC. This sequence encodes CATSVSVTYEQYF.

The sample holds a few counts of this clonotype. The V gene is TRBV5-1, the J gene TRBJ2-3, with a weak D call TRBD1 (6 bases). V was shortened by 4 bases and J by 2 bases, with 20 bases between the two germline ends. The CDR3 has 17 amino acids. Germline lookup yields CDR1 SGHRS and CDR2 YFSETQ. The CDR3 is CASSTGQTLSSTDTQYF. The DNA of the CDR3 is TGCGCCAGCAGCACCGGACAGACTCTATCTTCCACAGATACGCAGTATTTT.

The chain combines TRBV3-1 with TRBJ2-1, with TRBD2 matching over 11 bases. V gave up 1 base and J gave up 7 bases; unmatched junction bases: 9. CDR3 size: 17 residues. The germline CDR1 and CDR2 sequences are LGHDT and YNNKEL (reference sequence). This CDR3 is CASSQVYASGGSNEQFF. CDR3 DNA sequence: TGTGCCAGCAGCCAAGTTTATGCTAGCGGGGGGTCAAATGAGCAGTTCTTC.

V is TRBV6-6 and J is TRBJ2-3; D might be TRBD2 (7 bases). Looked up from germline, CDR1 is MNHNY and CDR2 is SVGAGI (reference sequence). V was shortened by 8 bases and J by 5 bases, with 17 bases between the two germline ends. CDR3 length: 14 amino acids. The CDR3 DNA sequence: TGTGCCAGCTCCCGACGGGGGGCCCGAGATACGCAGTATTTT. Amino acids: CASSRRGARDTQYF.

The CDR3 sequence is CASSRQGGYGYTF. The CDR3 nucleotides read TGTGCCAGCAGCCGACAGGGAGGATATGGCTACACCTTC. The J gene is TRBJ1-2, the V gene TRBV5-5; 7 nucleotides line up with TRBD1. The V gene end was trimmed by 4 bases and the J gene end by 5 bases; junction bases not matched to a gene: 5. Germline CDR1 and CDR2: SGHKS and YYEKEE (reference sequence). CDR3 size: 13 residues.

The CDR3 sequence is CASTWGPTNEKLFF. DNA for the CDR3: TGTGCCAGCACCTGGGGGCCTACTAATGAAAAACTGTTTTTT. The chain employs TRBV7-2 and TRBJ1-4, with D possibly TRBD1 on 6 matching bases. Trimming stripped 7 bases from V and 2 bases from J, with 11 bases between. Germline assignment: CDR1 SGHTA and CDR2 FQGNSA. The CDR3 runs 14 residues. Drawing the rest from reference TRBV7-2 and TRBJ1-4, the complete variable domain is GAGVSQSPSNKVTEKGKDVELRCDPISGHTALYWYRQSLGQGLEFLIYFQGNSAPDKSGLPSDRFSAERTGGSVSTLTIQRTQQEDSAVYLCASTWGPTNEKLFFGSGTQLSVL.

J is TRBJ1-5 and V is TRBV20-1, with D perhaps TRBD1 (6 bases). In germline, CDR1 is DFQATT, CDR2 SNEGSKA (reference sequence). This CDR3 has 16 amino acids. With 4 bases removed from V and 2 bases from J, the gap between germline ends came to 18 bases. DNA of the CDR3: TGCAGTGCTATACCCAGAGGGGGGATAGGCAATCAGCCCCAGCATTTT. Translating gives CSAIPRGGIGNQPQHF.

This chain links TRBV20-1 with TRBJ2-7; 10 positions match TRBD2. The DNA end lines up better with TRBJ2-5; the J call may be wrong. Germline V gene lookup returns CDR1 DFQATT and CDR2 SNEGSKA (reference sequence). The CDR3 runs 14 residues. Written as DNA, the CDR3 is TGCAGTGCGAGGCCGGGACTAGCGAGTGAGACCCAGTACTTC. This sequence encodes CSARPGLASETQYF.

This clonotype has more than one count but fewer than ten. The V call is TRBV6-5, the J call TRBJ1-2; D is ambiguous. The ends were cut back, 5 bases at V and 8 bases at J, with 12 bases in the middle. Germline loops: CDR1 MNHEY, CDR2 SVGAGI. CDR3 length: 12 amino acids. The CDR3 is CASSTDVGGYTF. DNA of the CDR3: TGTGCCAGCAGTACGGACGTAGGAGGCTACACCTTC.